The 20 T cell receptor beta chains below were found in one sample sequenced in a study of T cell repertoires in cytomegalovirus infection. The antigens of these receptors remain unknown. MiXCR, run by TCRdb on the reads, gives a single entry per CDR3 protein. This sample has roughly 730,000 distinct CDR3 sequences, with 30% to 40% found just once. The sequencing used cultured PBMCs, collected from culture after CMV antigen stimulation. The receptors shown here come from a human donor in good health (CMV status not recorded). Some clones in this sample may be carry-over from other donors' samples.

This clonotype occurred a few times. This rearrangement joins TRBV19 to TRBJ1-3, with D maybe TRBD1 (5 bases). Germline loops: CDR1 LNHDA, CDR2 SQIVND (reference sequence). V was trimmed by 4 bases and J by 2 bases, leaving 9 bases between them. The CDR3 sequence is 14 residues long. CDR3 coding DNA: TGTGCCAGTAGTAACGGGACGCCTGGAAACACCATATATTTT. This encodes CASSNGTPGNTIYF.

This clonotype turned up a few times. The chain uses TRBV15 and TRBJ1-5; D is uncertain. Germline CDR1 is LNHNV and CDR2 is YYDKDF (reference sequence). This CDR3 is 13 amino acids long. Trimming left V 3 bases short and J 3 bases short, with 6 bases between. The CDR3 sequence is CATSREANQPQHF. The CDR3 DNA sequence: TGTGCCACCAGCAGGGAAGCCAATCAGCCCCAGCATTTT.

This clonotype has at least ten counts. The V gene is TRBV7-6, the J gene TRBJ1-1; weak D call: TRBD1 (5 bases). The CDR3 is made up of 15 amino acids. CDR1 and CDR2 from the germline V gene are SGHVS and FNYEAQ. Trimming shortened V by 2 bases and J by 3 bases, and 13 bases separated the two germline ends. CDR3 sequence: CASSLPRAPDTEAFF. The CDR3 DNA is TGTGCCAGCAGCTTACCCAGGGCACCCGACACTGAAGCTTTCTTT.

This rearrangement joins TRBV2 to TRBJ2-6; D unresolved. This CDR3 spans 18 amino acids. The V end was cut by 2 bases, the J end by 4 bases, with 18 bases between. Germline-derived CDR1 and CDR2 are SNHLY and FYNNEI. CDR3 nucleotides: TGTGCCAGCAGTGAAAGCCGGCAGGTTGGATCGGGGGCCAACGTCCTGACTTTC. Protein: CASSESRQVGSGANVLTF.

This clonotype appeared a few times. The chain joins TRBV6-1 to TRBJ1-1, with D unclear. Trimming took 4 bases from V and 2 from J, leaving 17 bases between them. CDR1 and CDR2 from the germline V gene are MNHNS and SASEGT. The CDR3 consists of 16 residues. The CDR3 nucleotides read TGTGCCAGCAGTGGAATAGACACGGTCCCCAACACTGAAGCTTTCTTT. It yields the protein CASSGIDTVPNTEAFF.

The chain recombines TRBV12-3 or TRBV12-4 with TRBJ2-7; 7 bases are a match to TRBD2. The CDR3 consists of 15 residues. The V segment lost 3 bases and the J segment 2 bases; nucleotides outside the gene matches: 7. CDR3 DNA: TGTGCCAGCAGTTTTCGTGGCGGGAGCACCTACGAGCAGTACTTC. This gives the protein CASSFRGGSTYEQYF.

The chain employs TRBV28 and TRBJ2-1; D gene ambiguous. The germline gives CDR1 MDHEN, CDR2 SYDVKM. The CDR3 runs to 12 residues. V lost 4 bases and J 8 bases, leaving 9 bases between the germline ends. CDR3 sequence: CASSSNRDEQFF. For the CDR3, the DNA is TGTGCCAGCAGTTCCAACCGGGATGAGCAGTTCTTC.

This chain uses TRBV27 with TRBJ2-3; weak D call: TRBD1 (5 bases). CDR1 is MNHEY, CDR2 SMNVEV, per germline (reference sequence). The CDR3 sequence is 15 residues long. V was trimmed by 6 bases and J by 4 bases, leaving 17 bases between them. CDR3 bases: TGTGCCAGCAGGGTTTGGGGCCCTACCGCAGATACGCAGTATTTT. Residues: CASRVWGPTADTQYF.

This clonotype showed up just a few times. The CDR3 DNA reads TGTGCCAGCAGCTCCCGAGCGGGACTCAGCGCCCACGAGCAGTACTTC. Its protein product is CASSSRAGLSAHEQYF. The chain employs TRBV7-6 and TRBJ2-7, with 7 nucleotides matching TRBD2. The CDR3 is 16 residues long. In germline, CDR1 is SGHVS, CDR2 FNYEAQ. J gave up 5 bases and V 4 bases, and 14 bases lay outside the gene matches.

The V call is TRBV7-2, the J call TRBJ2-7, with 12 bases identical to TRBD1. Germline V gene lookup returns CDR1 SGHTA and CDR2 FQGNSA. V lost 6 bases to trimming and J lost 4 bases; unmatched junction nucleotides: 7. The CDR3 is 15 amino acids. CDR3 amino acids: CASRRPGQGAYEQYF. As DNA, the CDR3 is TGTGCCAGCAGACGCCCGGGACAGGGGGCGTACGAGCAGTACTTC.

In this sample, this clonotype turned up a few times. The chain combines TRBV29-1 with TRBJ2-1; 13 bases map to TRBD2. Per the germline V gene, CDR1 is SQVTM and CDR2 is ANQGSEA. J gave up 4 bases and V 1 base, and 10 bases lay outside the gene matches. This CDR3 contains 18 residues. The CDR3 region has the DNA TGCAGCGTTGAAGGACTAGCGGGGGGCCGTACCCGGTACAATGAGCAGTTCTTC. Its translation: CSVEGLAGGRTRYNEQFF.

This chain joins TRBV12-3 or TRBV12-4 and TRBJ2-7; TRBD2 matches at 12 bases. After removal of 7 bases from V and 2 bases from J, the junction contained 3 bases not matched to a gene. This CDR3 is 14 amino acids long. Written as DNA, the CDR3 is TGTGCCAGCAATCTAGCGGGAGGGACCTACGAGCAGTACTTC. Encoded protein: CASNLAGGTYEQYF.

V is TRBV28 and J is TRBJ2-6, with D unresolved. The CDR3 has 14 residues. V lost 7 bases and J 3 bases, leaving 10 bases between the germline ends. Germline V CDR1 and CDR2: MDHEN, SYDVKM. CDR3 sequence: CASNRVGGANVLTF. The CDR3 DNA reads TGTGCCAGCAATCGGGTGGGTGGGGCCAACGTCCTGACTTTC.

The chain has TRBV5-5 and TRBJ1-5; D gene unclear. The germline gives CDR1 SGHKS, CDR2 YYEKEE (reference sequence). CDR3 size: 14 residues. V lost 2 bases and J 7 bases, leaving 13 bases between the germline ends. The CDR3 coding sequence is TGTGCCAGCAGCTTAGAACGCTTTGGCCAGCCCCAGCATTTT. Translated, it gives CASSLERFGQPQHF. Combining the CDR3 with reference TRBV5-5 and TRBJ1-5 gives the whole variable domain DAGVTQSPTHLIKTRGQQVTLRCSPISGHKSVSWYQQVLGQGPQFIFQYYEKEERGRGNFPDRFSARQFPNYSSELNVNALLLGDSALYLCASSLERFGQPQHFGDGTRLSIL.

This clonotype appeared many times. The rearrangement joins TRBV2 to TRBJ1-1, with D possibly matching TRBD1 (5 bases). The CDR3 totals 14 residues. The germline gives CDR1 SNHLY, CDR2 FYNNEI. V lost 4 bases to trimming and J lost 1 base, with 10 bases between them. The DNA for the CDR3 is TGTGCCAGCAGTGTGGAGGGGAAGAACACTGAAGCTTTCTTT. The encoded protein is CASSVEGKNTEAFF.

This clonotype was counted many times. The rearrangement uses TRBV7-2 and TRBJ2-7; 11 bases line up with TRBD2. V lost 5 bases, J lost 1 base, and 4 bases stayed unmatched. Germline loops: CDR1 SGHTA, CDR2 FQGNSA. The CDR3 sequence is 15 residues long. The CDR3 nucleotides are TGTGCCAGCAGCCCTTCTAGCGGGGGGTCCTACGAGCAGTACTTC. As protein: CASSPSSGGSYEQYF.

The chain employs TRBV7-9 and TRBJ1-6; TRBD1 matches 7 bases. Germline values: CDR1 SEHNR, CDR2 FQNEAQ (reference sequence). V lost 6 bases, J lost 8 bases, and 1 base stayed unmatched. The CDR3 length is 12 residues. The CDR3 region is CASRGTDSPLHF. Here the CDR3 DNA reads TGTGCCAGCAGGGGGACAGATTCACCCCTCCACTTT.

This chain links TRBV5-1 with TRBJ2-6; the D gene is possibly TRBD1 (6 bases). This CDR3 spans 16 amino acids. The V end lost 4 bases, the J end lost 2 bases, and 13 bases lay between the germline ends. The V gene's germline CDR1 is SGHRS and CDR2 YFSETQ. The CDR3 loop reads CASSEIQGAGANVLTF. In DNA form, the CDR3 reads TGCGCCAGCAGCGAAATACAGGGTGCTGGGGCCAACGTCCTGACTTTC. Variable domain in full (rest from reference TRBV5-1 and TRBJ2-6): KAGVTQTPRYLIKTRGQQVTLSCSPISGHRSVSWYQQTPGQGLQFLFEYFSETQRNKGNFPGRFSGRQFSNSRSEMNVSTLELGDSALYLCASSEIQGAGANVLTFGAGSRLTVL.

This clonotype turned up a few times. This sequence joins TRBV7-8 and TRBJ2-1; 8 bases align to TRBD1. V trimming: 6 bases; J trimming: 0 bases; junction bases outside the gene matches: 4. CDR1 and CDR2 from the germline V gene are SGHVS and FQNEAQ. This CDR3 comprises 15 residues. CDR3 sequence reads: CASRGDRGSYNEQFF. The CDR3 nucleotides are TGTGCCAGCAGAGGTGACAGGGGCTCCTACAATGAGCAGTTCTTC.

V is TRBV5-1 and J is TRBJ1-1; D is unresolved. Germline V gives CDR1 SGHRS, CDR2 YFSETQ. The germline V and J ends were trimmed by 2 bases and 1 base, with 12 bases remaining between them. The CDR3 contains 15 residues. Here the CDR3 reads CASSFSIQRNTEAFF. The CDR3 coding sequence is TGCGCCAGCAGCTTTTCTATTCAGCGGAACACTGAAGCTTTCTTT.